This T cell receptor beta chain is drawn from a study of T-cell memory formation after mild COVID-19. Whole-study results and caveats: Memory cells collected pre-infection included some clones that later responded, suggesting cross-reactive memory joined. Clones that shrank (day 15 to 85) were balanced CD4/CD8, whereas later expanders leaned CD4+. Contracting CD8+ clones were enriched in EMRA, CD4+ mainly in CM and EM. The authors did not confirm SARS-CoV-2 specificity of second-wave clones peaking day 37.

Germline V lookup: CDR1 MNHEY, CDR2 SMNVEV (reference sequence). V was shortened by 2 bases and J by 10 bases, with 13 bases between the two germline ends. The CDR3 is made up of 13 amino acids. Remarks on this clonotype: Its antigen is not known.

TCRdb fed the 5' RACE reads into MiXCR, producing one record per CDR3 protein. The sample records under 700,000 distinct CDR3 sequences, roughly 20% being singletons. V is TRBV27 and J is TRBJ2-3; D is perhaps TRBD1 (5 bases). This receptor was taken from an adult woman who had mild COVID-19 (a few samples of this study predate the infection). Cell type and time point are not known. Sequencing used PBMCs or a T cell subset sorted from them (not recorded which). The CDR3 spells CASSLPQGSSQYF. The CDR3 nucleotides are TGTGCCAGCAGTTTACCCCAGGGATCTTCGCAGTATTTT.